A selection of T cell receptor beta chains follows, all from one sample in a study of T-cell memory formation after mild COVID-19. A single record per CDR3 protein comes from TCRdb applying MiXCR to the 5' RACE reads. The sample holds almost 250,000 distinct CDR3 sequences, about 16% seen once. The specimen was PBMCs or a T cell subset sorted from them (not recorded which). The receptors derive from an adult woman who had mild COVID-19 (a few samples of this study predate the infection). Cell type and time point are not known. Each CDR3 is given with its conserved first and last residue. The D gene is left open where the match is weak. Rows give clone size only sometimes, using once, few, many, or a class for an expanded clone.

CDR3: CSAPDSSGRTYNEQFF; DNA: TGCAGTGCTCCGGATTCTAGCGGGAGGACTTACAATGAGCAGTTCTTC; D: TRBD2; size: .; length: 16; J: TRBJ2-1; V: TRBV20-1
CDR3: CAWTQGGQGQPQHF; DNA: TGTGCCTGGACCCAAGGGGGGCAGGGTCAGCCCCAGCATTTT; D: .; size: few; length: 14; J: TRBJ1-5; V: TRBV30
CDR3: CSASSRRGTDTQYF; DNA: TGCAGTGCTAGTAGCAGGCGGGGCACAGATACGCAGTATTTT; D: .; size: .; length: 14; J: TRBJ2-3; V: TRBV20-1
CDR3: CASTLTTGHVEAFF; DNA: TGTGCCAGTACCTTGACGACAGGCCATGTCGAAGCTTTCTTT; D: .; size: few; length: 14; J: TRBJ1-1; V: TRBV19
CDR3: CSASGQGGEHEKLFF; DNA: TGCAGTGCTAGTGGACAGGGGGGGGAACACGAAAAACTGTTTTTT; D: TRBD1; size: .; length: 15; J: TRBJ1-4; V: TRBV20-1
CDR3: CASSQDWKKNEKLFF; DNA: TGCGCCAGCAGCCAAGATTGGAAAAAGAATGAAAAACTGTTTTTT; D: .; size: many; length: 15; J: TRBJ1-4; V: TRBV4-3
CDR3: CAWKVETGNTEAFF; DNA: TGTGCCTGGAAGGTTGAAACGGGGAACACTGAAGCTTTCTTT; D: .; size: .; length: 14; J: TRBJ1-1; V: TRBV30
CDR3: CASAPDRGNSPLHF; DNA: TGCGCCAGCGCCCCCGACAGGGGTAATTCACCCCTCCACTTT; D: TRBD1; size: few; length: 14; J: TRBJ1-6; V: TRBV5-1
CDR3: CSARDQTRGEYF; DNA: TGCAGTGCTAGAGATCAAACTCGAGGAGAGTATTTT; D: .; size: few; length: 12; J: TRBJ2-3; V: TRBV20-1
CDR3: CSAPGTGGTEAFF; DNA: TGCAGTGCTCCCGGGACAGGGGGCACTGAAGCTTTCTTT; D: TRBD1; size: .; length: 13; J: TRBJ1-1; V: TRBV20-1
CDR3: CASSPANRGLHSGNTIYF; DNA: TGTGCCAGCTCACCAGCGAACAGGGGCTTACACTCTGGAAACACCATATATTTT; D: TRBD1; size: few; length: 18; J: TRBJ1-3; V: TRBV18
CDR3: CASSPGVQGLYEQYF; DNA: TGTGCCAGCAGCCCGGGAGTCCAAGGCCTCTACGAGCAGTACTTC; D: .; size: many; length: 15; J: TRBJ2-7; V: TRBV11-3
CDR3: CASSGIAELANEQFF; DNA: TGTGCCAGCAGTGGGATAGCGGAGCTGGCCAATGAGCAGTTCTTC; D: .; size: few; length: 15; J: TRBJ2-1; V: TRBV6-6
CDR3: CASNQGTGSNSPLHF; DNA: TGTGCCAGTAACCAGGGGACGGGATCGAATTCACCCCTCCACTTT; D: .; size: .; length: 15; J: TRBJ1-6; V: TRBV19
CDR3: CASSLYGGPDADTQYF; DNA: TGTGCCAGCAGCTTATACGGGGGCCCTGACGCAGATACGCAGTATTTT; D: .; size: few; length: 16; J: TRBJ2-3; V: TRBV7-9
CDR3: CASSTRGEGNQPQHF; DNA: TGTGCCAGCAGTACGAGAGGAGAAGGGAATCAGCCCCAGCATTTT; D: .; size: .; length: 15; J: TRBJ1-5; V: TRBV28
CDR3: CASTTSGGAYYGYTF; DNA: TGTGCCAGCACCACATCGGGGGGGGCCTACTATGGCTACACCTTC; D: .; size: few; length: 15; J: TRBJ1-2; V: TRBV5-5
CDR3: CSARVPVITLYEQYF; DNA: TGCAGTGCTAGAGTGCCCGTAATCACTCTCTACGAGCAGTACTTC; D: .; size: .; length: 15; J: TRBJ2-7; V: TRBV20-1
CDR3: CASSLALVYVETQYF; DNA: TGTGCCAGCAGCTTGGCCTTAGTTTATGTGGAGACCCAGTACTTC; D: .; size: many; length: 15; J: TRBJ2-5; V: TRBV5-5
CDR3: CASSFRGSQTLHF; DNA: TGTGCCAGCAGTTTCCGAGGGAGTCAGACCCTGCATTTT; D: .; size: .; length: 13; J: TRBJ1-5; V: TRBV7-4
CDR3: CASSRLAGDEQYF; DNA: TGTGCCAGCAGCCGGCTAGCGGGAGACGAGCAGTACTTC; D: TRBD2; size: .; length: 13; J: TRBJ2-7; V: TRBV3-1
CDR3: CASSHTDSYEQYF; DNA: TGTGCCAGCAGCCACACCGACTCCTACGAGCAGTACTTC; D: .; size: .; length: 13; J: TRBJ2-7; V: TRBV6-6
CDR3: CASSVDRGKGNQPQHF; DNA: TGTGCCAGCAGCGTCGACAGGGGAAAGGGCAATCAGCCCCAGCATTTT; D: TRBD1; size: once; length: 16; J: TRBJ1-5; V: TRBV9
CDR3: CASAGGGSSTDTQYF; DNA: TGTGCCAGCGCAGGCGGGGGCAGCAGCACAGATACGCAGTATTTT; D: .; size: few; length: 15; J: TRBJ2-3; V: TRBV6-1
CDR3: CASSYSTSSGRFVNEQFF; DNA: TGTGCCAGCAGTTACTCGACCTCTAGCGGGAGGTTTGTCAATGAGCAGTTCTTC; D: TRBD2; size: .; length: 18; J: TRBJ2-1; V: TRBV6-2/TRBV6-3
CDR3: CASSQGLSTDTQYF; DNA: TGTGCCAGCAGTCAGGGCCTCTCCACAGATACGCAGTATTTT; D: .; size: .; length: 14; J: TRBJ2-3; V: TRBV21-1
CDR3: CASSPAWDRGVAGANVLTF; DNA: TGTGCCAGCAGTCCCGCGTGGGACAGGGGTGTGGCTGGGGCCAACGTCCTGACTTTC; D: TRBD1; size: few; length: 19; J: TRBJ2-6; V: TRBV2
CDR3: CSVGKNGETQYF; DNA: TGCAGCGTTGGGAAGAACGGGGAGACCCAGTACTTC; D: .; size: .; length: 12; J: TRBJ2-5; V: TRBV29-1
CDR3: CATSGGTATSYEQYF; DNA: TGTGCCACCAGTGGGGGGACAGCAACTTCCTACGAGCAGTACTTC; D: TRBD1; size: .; length: 15; J: TRBJ2-7; V: TRBV24-1
CDR3: CASSLGQGLAKNIQYF; DNA: TGTGCCAGCAGCTTGGGACAGGGGTTAGCCAAAAACATTCAGTACTTC; D: TRBD1; size: few; length: 16; J: TRBJ2-4; V: TRBV11-2
CDR3: CAWSAQGNEQFF; DNA: TGTGCCTGGAGTGCCCAAGGCAATGAGCAGTTCTTC; D: .; size: many; length: 12; J: TRBJ2-1; V: TRBV30
CDR3: CASSLGERAEAFF; DNA: TGCGCCAGCAGCTTGGGGGAGAGGGCTGAAGCTTTCTTT; D: .; size: many; length: 13; J: TRBJ1-1; V: TRBV5-1